These 10 T cell receptor beta chains originate from one sample sequenced in a study of T cell clones after liver transplantation. Sequencing was performed with immunoSEQ multiplex PCR; in TCRdb, only in-frame clones are kept and a portion is missing. Here the sample spans about 45,000 clones, approximately 86% being singletons. Here the sequenced sample was CD4+ T cells from blood, taken 24 months after liver transplant. The receptors stem from a human patient who received a liver transplant. Some of the T cells might come from the graft donor.

This chain links TRBV6-1 with TRBJ1-1, with D hard to call. The CDR3 consists of 12 residues. Trimming removed 4 bases at V and 3 bases at J, with 6 bases between. Germline V gene data show CDR1 as MNHNS and CDR2 as SASEGT. CDR3 sequence (DNA): TGTGCCAGCAGTGCGAGTCACACTGAAGCTTTCTTT. Translating gives CASSASHTEAFF.

The CDR3 region has the DNA TGTGCCAGCAGCCAAGATGTAGCGGGAGCATACGAGCAGTACTTC. It is translated as CASSQDVAGAYEQYF. The genes are TRBV4-2 and TRBJ2-7; 9 bases line up with TRBD2. Germline CDR1 and CDR2: LGHNA and YNFKEQ. V shed 0 bases and J 4 bases; nucleotides not matched to a gene: 4. This CDR3 region has 15 residues.

The chain uses TRBV5-3 and TRBJ2-4; 8 bases are shared with TRBD2. TRBV5-3 qualifies as an ORF whose function is uncertain. The trim removed 0 bases at V and 3 bases at J, leaving 5 bases unmatched. The CDR3 sequence is 16 residues long. CDR3 protein: CARSLVSGRNKNIQYF. The CDR3 DNA is TGTGCCAGAAGCTTGGTCAGCGGGAGAAACAAAAACATTCAGTACTTC.

The chain carries TRBV7-2 and TRBJ2-3; D unclear. CDR3 length: 15 residues. V was cut by 1 base and J by 0 bases, with 8 bases left in between. The germline gives CDR1 SGHTA, CDR2 FQGNSA. The CDR3 spells CASSLVPVSTDTQYF. The CDR3 nucleotides read TGTGCCAGCAGCTTAGTCCCGGTGAGCACAGATACGCAGTATTTT.

The V gene is TRBV6-6, the J gene TRBJ1-1; tentatively, D is TRBD1 (5 bases). Germline V CDR1 and CDR2: MNHNY, SVGAGI (reference sequence). V lost 3 bases and J 1 base, leaving 9 bases between the germline ends. The CDR3 is made up of 14 amino acids. The CDR3 coding sequence is TGTGCCAGCAGTTATGCCGGGGGGAACACTGAAGCTTTCTTT. It encodes CASSYAGGNTEAFF.

The chain carries TRBV9 and TRBJ2-6, with D unclear. V lost 4 bases, J lost 1 base, and 9 bases lay in between. This CDR3 is built from 15 residues. CDR1 and CDR2 (germline): SGDLS, YYNGEE. This CDR3 reads CASSLRLSGANVLTF. As DNA, the CDR3 is TGTGCCAGCAGCCTAAGGCTTTCTGGGGCCAACGTCCTGACTTTC. Full variable domain (outside the CDR3, taken from reference TRBV9 and TRBJ2-6): DSGVTQTPKHLITATGQRVTLRCSPRSGDLSVYWYQQSLDQGLQFLIQYYNGEERAKGNILERFSAQQFPDLHSELNLSSLELGDSALYFCASSLRLSGANVLTFGAGSRLTVL.

The chain links TRBV20-1 to TRBJ2-1, with D perhaps assigned TRBD1 or TRBD2 (5 bases each). Germline CDR1 DFQATT, CDR2 SNEGSKA (reference sequence). V was cut by 3 bases and J by 7 bases, with 7 bases left in between. The CDR3 consists of 11 residues. CDR3 sequence reads: CSARRGNEQFF. CDR3 bases: TGCAGTGCTAGGAGGGGAAATGAGCAGTTCTTC.

The V call is TRBV18, the J call TRBJ1-4; TRBD1 matches 8 bases. The germline CDR1 and CDR2 sequences are KGHSH and LQKENI. V lost 4 bases and J lost 5; bases outside the gene matches: 0. This CDR3 region has 13 residues. This CDR3 is CASSRTGNEKLFF. CDR3 DNA sequence: TGTGCCAGCTCACGGACAGGGAATGAAAAACTGTTTTTT. Based on the CDR3 plus reference TRBV18 and TRBJ1-4, the full variable domain is NAGVMQNPRHLVRRRGQEARLRCSPMKGHSHVYWYRQLPEEGLKFMVYLQKENIIDESGMPKERFSAEFPKEGPSILRIQQVVRGDSAAYFCASSRTGNEKLFFGSGTQLSVL.

The V and J genes are TRBV27 and TRBJ1-2, with D possibly matching TRBD1 (5 bases). Germline V gene lookup returns CDR1 MNHEY and CDR2 SMNVEV (reference sequence). The CDR3 sequence is 15 residues long. The V end lost 1 base, the J end lost 8 bases, and 17 bases lay between the germline ends. The CDR3 coding sequence is TGTGCCAGCAGTTTATACCCCCGGGACCGGAGGGGCTACACCTTC. Amino acids: CASSLYPRDRRGYTF.

The genes are TRBV5-1 and TRBJ2-3, with D unclear. CDR1 and CDR2 (germline): SGHRS, YFSETQ. Trimming stripped 4 bases from V and 2 bases from J, with 5 bases between. The CDR3 has 12 residues. The CDR3 reads CASSADTDTQYF. The CDR3 coding sequence is TGCGCCAGCAGCGCGGACACAGATACGCAGTATTTT.